These 4 T cell receptor beta chains came from one sample sequenced in a study of human T cells and chemical hapten exposure. TCRdb independently ran MiXCR on the RACE reads; one entry per CDR3 protein. The data contain 180,000 or so distinct CDR3 sequences, 20% to 25% of them singletons. As to time point: patch test 3, about 24 weeks after DPC sensitization. The sample's treatment: therapeutic diphenylcyclopropenone sensitization with weekly scalp DPC. The sample in question was whole blood, obtained in connection with sensitization to the hapten diphenylcyclopropenone (DPC). The receptors derive from a woman between 35 and 50 years old with alopecia areata. Some clones in this sample may be carry-over from other donors' samples.

This clonotype was counted a few times. V gene TRBV4-1 combines with J gene TRBJ1-6; D is perhaps TRBD1 (6 bases). Trimming took 1 base from V and 0 from J, leaving 13 bases between them. Germline-derived CDR1 and CDR2 are MGHRA and YSYEKL. The length of the CDR3 is 18 residues. CDR3 in DNA: TGCGCCAGCAGCCAAGGGGGACACACGAGCTCCTATAATTCACCCCTCCACTTT. It codes for CASSQGGHTSSYNSPLHF.

The CDR3 region is CASSPVARAYNEQFF. CDR3 nucleotides: TGTGCCAGCAGTCCCGTAGCGAGGGCCTACAATGAGCAGTTCTTC. The chain uses TRBV12-3 or TRBV12-4 and TRBJ2-1; D might be TRBD2 (5 bases). This CDR3 is built from 15 residues. Trimming shortened V by 5 bases and J by 2 bases, and 13 bases separated the two germline ends.

The rearrangement joins TRBV7-6 to TRBJ2-7; no clear D gene. The germline V gene encodes CDR1 SGHVS and CDR2 FNYEAQ. The CDR3 runs to 12 residues. V was pared by 4 bases and J by 3 bases, with 7 bases between. The CDR3 reads CASSSHGYEQYF. The CDR3 DNA reads TGTGCCAGCAGCTCACACGGCTACGAGCAGTACTTC.

The gene calls are TRBV4-1 and TRBJ1-3; D not certain. The CDR3 runs to 17 residues. Trimming shortened V by 0 bases and J by 4 bases, and 16 bases separated the two germline ends. Germline V gives CDR1 MGHRA, CDR2 YSYEKL. This CDR3 reads CASSQEGWGAYGNTIYF. CDR3 DNA sequence: TGCGCCAGCAGCCAAGAAGGGTGGGGAGCCTACGGAAACACCATATATTTT.